The 20 T cell receptor beta chains reported below all come from one sample, sequenced in a study of T-cell reconstitution after alpha-beta-depleted transplantation in children. This sample's TCRbeta library carried unique molecular identifier barcodes. MiXCR, run by TCRdb on the PCR reads, gives a single entry per CDR3 protein. The table shows 670,000 or so distinct CDR3 sequences, with around 12% occurring only once. The material was PBMCs, obtained before TCRalphabeta/CD19-depleted stem cell transplant. These receptors were obtained from a girl aged 2 to 10 with congenital amegakaryocytic thrombocytopenia, due to receive a stem cell transplant.

A few counts support this clonotype. The gene calls are TRBV28 and TRBJ1-4; tentative D call: TRBD1 (5 bases). This CDR3 region has 14 residues. Germline CDR1 is MDHEN and CDR2 is SYDVKM. V dropped 3 bases and J dropped 6 bases, with 11 bases sitting between them. CDR3 in DNA: TGTGCCAGCAGTTTCAGGGAGGGTGATGAAAAACTGTTTTTT. This translates into CASSFREGDEKLFF.

This clonotype was picked up many times. The chain combines TRBV12-3 or TRBV12-4 with TRBJ1-1; no clear D gene. The CDR3 runs 14 residues. Trimming shortened V by 6 bases and J by 2 bases, and 13 bases separated the two germline ends. The CDR3: CASRAAGVNTEAFF. Written as DNA, the CDR3 is TGTGCCAGCAGAGCCGCCGGGGTTAACACTGAAGCTTTCTTT.

This clonotype was counted at least ten times. The chain employs TRBV20-1 and TRBJ1-2; tentative D call: TRBD1 (6 bases). V was shortened by 5 bases and J by 4 bases, with 11 bases between the two germline ends. Germline V lookup: CDR1 DFQATT, CDR2 SNEGSKA (reference sequence). The CDR3 has 12 amino acids. The CDR3 DNA reads as TGCAGTGCTCGGACAGATTTCTATGGCTACACCTTC. It yields the protein CSARTDFYGYTF.

This clonotype was recorded at least ten times. In DNA, the CDR3 is TGTGCCAGCCGGCTGAGGAGTAGCACTGAAGCTTTCTTT. Translated, it gives CASRLRSSTEAFF. The chain recombines TRBV5-8 with TRBJ1-1, with D unresolved. The germline V gene encodes CDR1 SGHTS and CDR2 YDEGEE. The CDR3 contains 13 residues. V lost 7 bases and J lost 4, with 14 bases in between.

In its sample, this clonotype was seen many times. CDR3: CSVFGTAPYEQYF. The DNA for the CDR3 is TGCAGCGTATTCGGGACAGCTCCCTACGAGCAGTACTTC. The V call is TRBV29-1, the J call TRBJ2-7; 7 bases map to TRBD1. Germline V gives CDR1 SQVTM, CDR2 ANQGSEA. The CDR3 length is 13 residues. V trimming: 6 bases; J trimming: 2 bases; junction bases outside the gene matches: 7.

This clonotype appeared a few times. The gene calls are TRBV20-1 and TRBJ2-7, with no clear D. Per germline, CDR1 DFQATT and CDR2 SNEGSKA (reference sequence). CDR3 length: 14 amino acids. V lost 3 bases, J lost 2 bases, and 14 bases lay in between. The CDR3 region is CSARKVALTYEQYF. CDR3 DNA sequence: TGCAGTGCTAGGAAGGTGGCTTTAACCTACGAGCAGTACTTC.

The chain couples TRBV14 to TRBJ2-1, with 13 positions matching TRBD2. This CDR3 has 17 residues. The ends lost 3 bases at V and 10 bases at J; junction bases unmatched: 12. CDR1 and CDR2 (germline): SGHDN, FVKESK. The CDR3 DNA reads TGTGCCAGCAGCCATCATGGAGGACTAGCGGGAGTTAAAGAGCAGTTCTTC. Its translation is CASSHHGGLAGVKEQFF.

This clonotype was seen a single time. J is TRBJ2-7 and V is TRBV12-3 or TRBV12-4; TRBD1 or TRBD2 may be the D gene (5 bases each). The CDR3 extends over 17 amino acids. The V end was cut by 2 bases, the J end by 7 bases, with 24 bases between. CDR3 DNA sequence: TGTGCCAGCAGTTTATGGGGCAGGGACCTCCTATTGGGGGAGCAGTACTTC. Its protein product is CASSLWGRDLLLGEQYF.

The rearrangement joins TRBV12-3 or TRBV12-4 to TRBJ2-1; D might be TRBD2 (5 bases). This CDR3 comprises 15 residues. The ends were cut back, 5 bases at V and 0 bases at J, with 11 bases in the middle. CDR3: CASSGLASSYNEQFF. CDR3 DNA: TGTGCCAGCAGTGGACTGGCAAGCTCCTACAATGAGCAGTTCTTC.

This clonotype came up many times. The genes are TRBV20-1 and TRBJ2-7; 8 bases match TRBD2. The J segment lost 3 bases and the V segment lost 1 base, leaving 2 bases of the junction unmatched. This CDR3 is 13 amino acids long. In germline, CDR1 is DFQATT, CDR2 SNEGSKA (reference sequence). The DNA for the CDR3 is TGCAGTGCTAGAGGTACTAGCGGCTACGAGCAGTACTTC. Translation gives CSARGTSGYEQYF.

This clonotype was counted ten times or more. The rearrangement links TRBV12-3 or TRBV12-4 to TRBJ2-7; D tentatively reads TRBD1 or TRBD2 (5 bases each). V was pared by 0 bases and J by 2 bases, with 14 bases between. The CDR3 extends over 16 amino acids. The CDR3 DNA follows: TGTGCCAGCAGTTTAGCGCTAGGGACGGTCGCCTACGAGCAGTACTTC. Amino acids: CASSLALGTVAYEQYF.

This clonotype was seen repeatedly, ten times or more. V gene TRBV28 combines with J gene TRBJ2-1; 10 bases match TRBD2. The germline V gene encodes CDR1 MDHEN and CDR2 SYDVKM. The CDR3 totals 15 residues. Trimming at V came to 5 bases and at J to 5 bases, leaving 6 bases not matched to a gene. The chain's CDR3 is CASSMDGLADNEQFF. For the CDR3, the DNA is TGTGCCAGCAGTATGGATGGACTAGCGGACAATGAGCAGTTCTTC.

This clonotype was counted between two and nine times. V gene TRBV10-3 combines with J gene TRBJ2-2; D is ambiguous. Per germline, CDR1 ENHRY and CDR2 SYGVKD. Deletions cut 4 bases from V and 4 bases from J, with 19 bases between. The CDR3 has 17 amino acids. CDR3 sequence reads: CAISGYQVGVTTGELFF. The CDR3 bases are TGTGCCATCAGTGGATATCAGGTTGGGGTAACCACCGGGGAGCTGTTTTTT.

The sample holds many counts of this clonotype. This chain joins TRBV12-3 or TRBV12-4 and TRBJ2-7; unclear D gene. V was cut by 4 bases and J by 4 bases, with 14 bases left in between. The CDR3 runs to 14 residues. CDR3 region: CASSYTSPGYEQYF. CDR3 coding DNA: TGTGCCAGCAGTTATACATCTCCCGGTTACGAGCAGTACTTC.

This clonotype was detected a few times. The chain recombines TRBV2 with TRBJ2-7; 10 bases align to TRBD1. Trimming at V came to 10 bases and at J to 2 bases, leaving 2 bases not matched to a gene. Looked up from germline, CDR1 is SNHLY and CDR2 is FYNNEI. CDR3 length: 12 residues. This chain's CDR3 is CATGQGAYEQYF. The DNA of the CDR3 is TGTGCCACCGGACAGGGGGCCTACGAGCAGTACTTC. The variable domain in full, with the rest retrieved from reference TRBV2 and TRBJ2-7, is EPEVTQTPSHQVTQMGQEVILRCVPISNHLYFYWYRQILGQKVEFLVSFYNNEISEKSEIFDDQFSVERPDGSNFTLKIRSTKLEDSAMYFCATGQGAYEQYFGPGTRLTVT.

This clonotype has a count of ten or more. This chain joins TRBV20-1 and TRBJ2-1; 10 nucleotides agree with TRBD2. The J segment lost 7 bases and the V segment lost 0 bases, leaving 6 bases of the junction unmatched. CDR3 length: 15 amino acids. Germline V lookup: CDR1 DFQATT, CDR2 SNEGSKA (reference sequence). The CDR3 is CSARDRDSGRNEQFF. The CDR3 region has the DNA TGCAGTGCTAGAGATCGTGATAGCGGGAGGAATGAGCAGTTCTTC.

This clonotype was recorded at least ten times. The V and J genes are TRBV7-9 and TRBJ2-3; D possibly corresponds to TRBD2 (6 bases). CDR1 is SEHNR, CDR2 FQNEAQ, per germline (reference sequence). This CDR3 has 17 amino acids. V gave up 1 base and J gave up 4 bases, with 18 bases separating them. CDR3 coding DNA: TGTGCCAGCAGCTTAGGAAGGACGGGAGTAGGCTCAGATACGCAGTATTTT. Translated: CASSLGRTGVGSDTQYF.

In regard to this clonotype: This may come from a read error, since a much larger clone is one base off. The V gene is TRBV29-1, the J gene TRBJ2-5; 8 bases map to TRBD2. V lost 4 bases, J lost 5 bases, and 9 bases stayed unmatched. Per germline, CDR1 SQVTM and CDR2 ANQGSEA. The CDR3 extends over 14 amino acids. The CDR3 sequence: CSVVAGQPRETQYF. Here the CDR3 DNA reads TGCAGCGTTGTAGCGGGACAACCACGGGAGACCCAGTACTTC.

A note on this clonotype: It may be a read error: a sequence one base away is much more abundant. V and J are TRBV20-1 and TRBJ2-1; D is ambiguous. Germline V gives CDR1 DFQATT, CDR2 SNEGSKA (reference sequence). The CDR3 covers 14 residues. This CDR3 reads CSAIYTSSNNEQFF. The CDR3 nucleotides read TGCAGTGCTATATACACGAGCTCCAACAATGAGCAGTTCTTC.

This clonotype was detected ten times or more. The chain joins TRBV5-1 to TRBJ2-1; tentative D call: TRBD2 (6 bases). V was pared by 5 bases and J by 4 bases, with 10 bases between. The CDR3 covers 13 residues. Germline lookup yields CDR1 SGHRS and CDR2 YFSETQ. CDR3 sequence: CASRWDLYNEQFF. As DNA, the CDR3 is TGCGCCAGCAGATGGGACTTGTACAATGAGCAGTTCTTC.